This TCR beta chain was recovered during a study of blood T cell repertoires in COVID-19. The data were produced by immunoSEQ multiplex PCR, yet TCRdb's version contains in-frame clones alone and is incomplete. This sample has approximately 170,000 clones; 70% to 90% occur once, and the top ten carry about 2.5%. The germline gives CDR1 SGHVS, CDR2 FNYEAQ. Deletions cut 5 bases from V and 7 bases from J, with 18 bases between. The CDR3 loop spans 15 amino acids. The chain uses TRBV7-6 and TRBJ2-1; D perhaps matches TRBD1 (5 bases). The receptor was isolated from a woman aged 80 or over with COVID-19, enrolled during active disease. Material for sequencing was peripheral blood. CDR3 nucleotides: TGTGCCAGCAGCGCTAGGGTAGGGGTAGATAATGAGCAGTTCTTC. Its protein is CASSARVGVDNEQFF.